These 30 T cell receptor beta chains were sequenced from one sample in a study of human T cells and chemical hapten exposure. The time point is: pre-sensitization, week 0. Treatment given: therapeutic diphenylcyclopropenone sensitization with weekly scalp DPC. MiXCR, run by TCRdb on the RACE reads, gives a single entry per CDR3 protein. The profile covers 50,000 to 70,000 distinct CDR3 sequences, with more than 7.5% appearing a single time and around 9.6% taken by the ten largest. The sample here was whole blood, taken in connection with sensitization to the hapten diphenylcyclopropenone (DPC). All receptors derive from a man in his forties with alopecia areata. Some clones in this sample may be carry-over from other donors' samples.

This clonotype was picked up a small number of times. The rearrangement uses TRBV7-8 and TRBJ1-1; 11 positions agree with TRBD1. CDR1 is SGHVS and CDR2 is FQNEAQ in the germline V gene. Trimming cost V 5 bases and J 4 bases; bases outside gene matches: 3. This CDR3 spans 14 amino acids. In DNA form, the CDR3 reads TGTGCCAGCAGCCGAGGGACAGGGGGCACTGAAGCTTTCTTT. Translation gives CASSRGTGGTEAFF.

This clonotype was seen repeatedly, ten times or more. The chain joins TRBV20-1 to TRBJ2-2, with a possible D match to TRBD2 (6 bases). The length of the CDR3 is 11 residues. Germline assignment: CDR1 DFQATT and CDR2 SNEGSKA (reference sequence). Trimming took off 5 bases at V and 8 bases at J, with 9 bases between the two ends. The CDR3 is CSARGVGELFF. In DNA form, the CDR3 reads TGCAGTGCTCGCGGGGTGGGGGAGCTGTTTTTT.

This clonotype has a handful of counts. This chain connects TRBV12-3 or TRBV12-4 to TRBJ2-7; 7 positions match TRBD1. V lost 6 bases and J lost 2; bases outside the gene matches: 7. There are 14 residues in the CDR3. DNA of the CDR3: TGTGCCAGCAGCCTAAACGGACAGGCCTACGAGCAGTACTTC. Protein product: CASSLNGQAYEQYF.

The genes are TRBV27 and TRBJ2-1; 9 positions agree with TRBD2. The CDR3 runs to 20 residues. Germline CDR1 reads MNHEY; CDR2 reads SMNVEV (reference sequence). V shed 7 bases and J 0 bases; nucleotides not matched to a gene: 19. The CDR3 spells CASKLAGPRMGRFSYNEQFF. The CDR3 nucleotides read TGTGCCAGCAAGCTAGCGGGACCCCGAATGGGGCGGTTCTCCTACAATGAGCAGTTCTTC.

This clonotype was counted between two and nine times. The V and J genes are TRBV7-9 and TRBJ1-2; D is uncertain. Trimming stripped 1 base from V and 8 bases from J, with 11 bases between. Germline CDR1 is SEHNR and CDR2 is FQNEAQ (reference sequence). The CDR3 has 13 residues. The CDR3 DNA sequence: TGTGCCAGCAGCTTAGATCCAGGAAGCGGCTACACCTTC. Translated: CASSLDPGSGYTF.

This clonotype was seen many times. V gene TRBV20-1 combines with J gene TRBJ1-6; 9 nucleotides match TRBD1. Germline CDR1 is DFQATT and CDR2 is SNEGSKA (reference sequence). This CDR3 comprises 15 residues. Trimming took 5 bases from V and 4 from J; bases not matched to a gene: 6. CDR3 coding DNA: TGCAGTGCTTCCGGGACAGGGAAGTATAATTCACCCCTCCACTTT. Its protein product is CSASGTGKYNSPLHF.

The chain is built from TRBV6-4 and TRBJ1-2, with 7 bases that match TRBD1. CDR1 and CDR2 from the germline V gene are MRHNA and SNTAGT. Germline trimming cut 6 bases from V and 4 bases from J; bases unmatched to any gene: 5. This CDR3 has 13 residues. In DNA, the CDR3 is TGTGCCAGCAGCGCTCCAGGGGGCTATGGCTACACCTTC. Protein product: CASSAPGGYGYTF.

This clonotype turned up a few times. The chain is built from TRBV4-1 and TRBJ2-1; no clear D. CDR3 size: 13 residues. Germline CDR1 is MGHRA and CDR2 is YSYEKL. V lost 0 bases and J 5 bases, leaving 5 bases between the germline ends. The CDR3 region has the DNA TGCGCCAGCAGCCAAGAGGCGCACAATGAGCAGTTCTTC. Protein sequence: CASSQEAHNEQFF.

J is TRBJ2-3 and V is TRBV4-2; TRBD2 matches 7 bases. J lost 4 bases, V lost 0 bases, and 10 bases had no gene match. The length of the CDR3 is 17 residues. Germline V CDR1 and CDR2: LGHNA, YNFKEQ. CDR3 DNA sequence: TGTGCCAGCAGCCAAGATGGTCCTAGCCGGGGGGCAGATACGCAGTATTTT. Translation gives CASSQDGPSRGADTQYF.

V usage is TRBV15 and J usage is TRBJ2-2, with TRBD1 identical over 7 bases. J lost 1 base, V lost 1 base, and 3 bases had no gene match. CDR1 LNHNV and CDR2 YYDKDF come from the germline V gene (reference sequence). The CDR3 is made up of 16 amino acids. CDR3 DNA sequence: TGTGCCACCAGCAGAGGACAGGGCGGGAACACCGGGGAGCTGTTTTTT. It codes for CATSRGQGGNTGELFF. The whole variable domain, filled in from reference TRBV15 and TRBJ2-2, reads DAMVIQNPRYQVTQFGKPVTLSCSQTLNHNVMYWYQQKSSQAPKLLFHYYDKDFNNEADTPDNFQSRRPNTSFCFLDIRSPGLGDTAMYLCATSRGQGGNTGELFFGEGSRLTVL.

V usage is TRBV6-2 or TRBV6-3 and J usage is TRBJ2-2; D is uncertain. This CDR3 has 19 residues. Germline lookup yields CDR1 MNHEY and CDR2 SVGEGT. V lost 0 bases and J 7 bases, leaving 24 bases between the germline ends. The CDR3 spells CASSYSSIRGFYWSGELFF. CDR3 DNA: TGTGCCAGCAGTTACTCGAGTATCCGCGGTTTTTATTGGAGCGGGGAGCTGTTTTTT.

The rearrangement joins TRBV4-1 to TRBJ2-1; D remains ambiguous. Germline assignment: CDR1 MGHRA and CDR2 YSYEKL. The CDR3 covers 15 residues. The germline V and J ends were trimmed by 3 bases and 4 bases, with 13 bases remaining between them. The CDR3 coding sequence is TGCGCCAGCAGCCATCACGCCGACCCTTACAATGAGCAGTTCTTC. Amino acids: CASSHHADPYNEQFF.

This clonotype was found a few times. This sequence joins TRBV3-1 and TRBJ2-1; 8 nucleotides align to TRBD2. The CDR3 has 15 residues. Germline CDR1 reads LGHDT; CDR2 reads YNNKEL (reference sequence). The trim removed 2 bases at V and 9 bases at J, leaving 9 bases unmatched. CDR3 sequence reads: CASSQMPGLAGEQFF. Here the CDR3 DNA reads TGTGCCAGCAGCCAAATGCCTGGACTAGCAGGTGAGCAGTTCTTC.

This clonotype was recorded at least ten times. The chain has TRBV7-6 and TRBJ1-3; no firm D call. CDR3 size: 15 residues. Deletions cut 6 bases from V and 0 bases from J, with 12 bases between. Germline V lookup: CDR1 SGHVS, CDR2 FNYEAQ. As DNA, the CDR3 is TGTGCCAGCAGTCGCGGCGGCAGCTCTGGAAACACCATATATTTT. Its translation: CASSRGGSSGNTIYF.

This clonotype was seen many times. The chain couples TRBV4-2 to TRBJ2-3; 9 positions agree with TRBD2. The J segment lost 6 bases and the V segment lost 0 bases, leaving 10 bases of the junction unmatched. The CDR3 covers 17 residues. Germline V gene lookup returns CDR1 LGHNA and CDR2 YNFKEQ. The DNA of the CDR3 is TGTGCCAGCAGCCAAGAACCGGCGGGAGGGCTCAGGGATACGCAGTATTTT. This gives the protein CASSQEPAGGLRDTQYF.

The table lists this clonotype with a few counts. The gene calls are TRBV7-9 and TRBJ2-1; the D gene is possibly TRBD2 (5 bases). Germline lookup yields CDR1 SEHNR and CDR2 FQNEAQ (reference sequence). V shed 4 bases and J shed 0 bases, with 13 bases lying between them. The CDR3 has 16 residues. DNA of the CDR3: TGTGCCAGCAGCTCGACGGGGAAGAGCTCCTACAATGAGCAGTTCTTC. This codes for CASSSTGKSSYNEQFF.

This clonotype has just a few counts. The chain employs TRBV4-1 and TRBJ2-7; TRBD2 aligns across 8 bases. CDR1 and CDR2 (germline): MGHRA, YSYEKL. CDR3 size: 13 residues. V dropped 5 bases and J dropped 3; count of bases not matched to a gene: 3. The CDR3 sequence is CASSAGGLYEQYF. The CDR3 DNA follows: TGCGCCAGCAGCGCGGGGGGTCTCTACGAGCAGTACTTC.

V usage is TRBV6-5 and J usage is TRBJ2-5, with D perhaps matching TRBD1 (7 bases). The CDR3 runs to 15 residues. The V end was cut by 0 bases, the J end by 5 bases, with 13 bases between. Germline V gene data show CDR1 as MNHEY and CDR2 as SVGAGI. CDR3 sequence (DNA): TGTGCCAGCAGTTACTCGGCAGGGGGGCGGGAGACCCAGTACTTC. Translated, it gives CASSYSAGGRETQYF.

This clonotype was detected many times. The J gene is TRBJ2-1, the V gene TRBV7-2; D is uncertain. Germline CDR1 SGHTA, CDR2 FQGNSA. Trimming pared 1 base from V and 9 bases from J, leaving 16 bases between. The CDR3 is made up of 15 amino acids. The CDR3 DNA reads as TGTGCCAGCAGCTTAGTAACGGTTCTCGGTGGTGAGCAGTTCTTC. It specifies CASSLVTVLGGEQFF.

A few counts support this clonotype. The chain combines TRBV4-2 with TRBJ1-2, with D perhaps matching TRBD1 (5 bases). Trimming removed 1 base from V and 2 bases from J, with 11 bases in between. The CDR3 consists of 15 residues. Germline values: CDR1 LGHNA, CDR2 YNFKEQ. The CDR3 DNA reads TGTGCCAGCAGCCAAGTAATACAGGAGAACTATGGCTACACCTTC. It encodes CASSQVIQENYGYTF.

The V call is TRBV5-1, the J call TRBJ2-1; 10 positions agree with TRBD2. Germline CDR1 reads SGHRS; CDR2 reads YFSETQ. Germline trimming cut 1 base from V and 0 bases from J; bases unmatched to any gene: 1. CDR3 length: 16 residues. CDR3 DNA sequence: TGCGCCAGCAGCTTGACTAGCGGGGTCTCCTACAATGAGCAGTTCTTC. The encoded protein is CASSLTSGVSYNEQFF.

The rearrangement uses TRBV28 and TRBJ2-1; tentatively, D is TRBD2 (5 bases). CDR1 is MDHEN, CDR2 SYDVKM, per germline. V was clipped by 2 bases and J by 11 bases, with 10 bases between them. The length of the CDR3 is 12 residues. The CDR3: CASSLNQRKQFF. DNA of the CDR3: TGTGCCAGCAGTTTAAACCAGCGGAAGCAGTTCTTC. Supplemented by reference TRBV28 and TRBJ2-1, the full variable domain reads DVKVTQSSRYLVKRTGEKVFLECVQDMDHENMFWYRQDPGLGLRLIYFSYDVKMKEKGDIPEGYSVSREKKERFSLILESASTNQTSMYLCASSLNQRKQFFGPGTRLTVL.

Ten or more counts support this clonotype. This rearrangement joins TRBV12-3 or TRBV12-4 to TRBJ2-3; TRBD1 might be the D (6 bases). V was trimmed by 10 bases and J by 0 bases, leaving 14 bases between them. This CDR3 has 14 amino acids. The CDR3 DNA reads as TGTGCCACGCAACTGGACAGCAGCACAGATACGCAGTATTTT. Protein: CATQLDSSTDTQYF.

This clonotype appeared many times. V usage is TRBV20-1 and J usage is TRBJ2-1; D could derive from TRBD1 or TRBD2 (6 bases each). The V gene lost 6 bases and the J gene lost 7 bases, with 19 bases spanning the gap. The CDR3 runs to 14 residues. CDR1 DFQATT and CDR2 SNEGSKA come from the germline V gene (reference sequence). The DNA for the CDR3 is TGCAGTGCAAGGGGGGCGGGGTCGCTGAATGAGCAGTTCTTC. It is translated as CSARGAGSLNEQFF.

The sample holds a few counts of this clonotype. V is TRBV20-1 and J is TRBJ2-1; 8 bases agree with TRBD2. CDR1 DFQATT and CDR2 SNEGSKA come from the germline V gene (reference sequence). J gave up 8 bases and V 3 bases, and 6 bases lay outside the gene matches. CDR3 length: 13 residues. In DNA form, the CDR3 reads TGCAGTGCTAGCGGGAGGGCCTCTCATGAGCAGTTCTTC. Its protein product is CSASGRASHEQFF.

This clonotype showed up just a few times. The chain has TRBV20-1 and TRBJ1-6; D ambiguous. The V gene lost 3 bases and the J gene lost 5 bases, with 11 bases spanning the gap. CDR1 and CDR2 from the germline V gene are DFQATT and SNEGSKA (reference sequence). The CDR3 spans 14 residues. The CDR3 protein is CSARPRQNNSPLHF. In DNA form, the CDR3 reads TGCAGTGCTAGGCCGCGCCAGAATAATTCACCCCTCCACTTT.

This clonotype came up a few times. The rearrangement links TRBV4-3 to TRBJ2-1; the match to TRBD2 covers 13 bases. V shed 3 bases, J shed 6 bases, and the junction held 2 bases outside the gene matches. Germline V gene lookup returns CDR1 LGHNA and CDR2 YSLEER. The CDR3 has 15 amino acids. For the CDR3, the DNA is TGCGCCAGCAGCCAGGGGACTAGCGGGATCAATGAGCAGTTCTTC. It specifies CASSQGTSGINEQFF.

This clonotype was seen a handful of times. V is TRBV11-2 and J is TRBJ2-3; D may be TRBD2 (5 bases). The CDR3 is made up of 12 amino acids. Germline assignment: CDR1 SGHAT and CDR2 FQNNGV. Trimming removed 7 bases at V and 4 bases at J, with 9 bases between. The DNA of the CDR3 is TGTGCCAGCACCCAGGAGGCAGATACGCAGTATTTT. Protein: CASTQEADTQYF.

This clonotype was found a few times. The rearrangement links TRBV12-5 to TRBJ1-5, with TRBD1 matching 9 bases. CDR3 length equals 17 residues. Germline loops: CDR1 LGHNT, CDR2 FRNRAP. Losses at the gene ends were 5 bases for V and 0 bases for J; bases not matched to a gene: 8. CDR3 sequence reads: CASGKTGGAYSNQPQHF. The CDR3 DNA reads as TGTGCTAGTGGTAAGACAGGGGGGGCGTATAGCAATCAGCCCCAGCATTTT.

This chain joins TRBV27 and TRBJ2-7; D remains unclear. Trimming took off 2 bases at V and 2 bases at J, with 7 bases between the two ends. This CDR3 has 13 residues. The germline CDR1 and CDR2 sequences are MNHEY and SMNVEV (reference sequence). CDR3 in DNA: TGTGCCAGCAGTTTACAGTCACCCTACGAGCAGTACTTC. Encoded protein: CASSLQSPYEQYF.